This T cell receptor beta chain was obtained from a study of cytotoxic CD8 clonotypes in ibrutinib-treated CLL. Study context: The subjects consisted of approximately ten relapsed/refractory and fewer than 16 treatment-naive individuals, with 17 IGHV unmutated. Once treatment had gone on for a median of 12 months, range 6 to 36, response samples were drawn.

Turning to this clone: Its antigen is currently unknown.

Per the germline V gene, CDR1 is SGHRS and CDR2 is YFSETQ. Trimming stripped 0 bases from V and 4 bases from J, with 8 bases between. This CDR3 is built from 14 residues. The protocol was immunoSEQ multiplex PCR, while the TCRdb copy is restricted to in-frame clones and leaves out a portion. Of 200,000 to 250,000 clones in the sample, around 70% were seen once. Study findings and constraints: Rising at ibrutinib response, clonality subsequently fell back toward baseline at progression.

About 2.1 micrograms of genomic DNA (from cryopreserved PBMCs) were used for TCR beta libraries. Sequenced here: PBMCs, sampled after 24 months of ibrutinib treatment. The chain joins TRBV5-1 to TRBJ1-5; D not certain. The TCR sequence derives from a human donor with chronic lymphocytic leukemia. The CDR3, as DNA: TGCGCCAGCAGCTTGGGTACCTCAAATCAGCCCCAGCATTTT. Its protein is CASSLGTSNQPQHF.